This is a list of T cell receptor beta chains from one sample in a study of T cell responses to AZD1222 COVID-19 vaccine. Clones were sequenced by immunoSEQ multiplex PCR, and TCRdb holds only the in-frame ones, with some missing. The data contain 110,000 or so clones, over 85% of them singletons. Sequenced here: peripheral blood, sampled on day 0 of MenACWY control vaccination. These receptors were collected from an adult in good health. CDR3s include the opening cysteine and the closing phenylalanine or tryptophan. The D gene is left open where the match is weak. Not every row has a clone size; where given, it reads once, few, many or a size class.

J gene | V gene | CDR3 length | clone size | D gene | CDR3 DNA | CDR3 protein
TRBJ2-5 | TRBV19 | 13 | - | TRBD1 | TGTGCCAGTAGTTACAGGGGAGAAGAGACCCAGTACTTC | CASSYRGEETQYF
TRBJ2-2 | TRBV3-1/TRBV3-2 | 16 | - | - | TGTGCCAGCAGCCTTCATGGGGGACCGAACACCGGGGAGCTGTTTTTT | CASSLHGGPNTGELFF
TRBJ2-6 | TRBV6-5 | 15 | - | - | TGTGCCAGCAGTCCCCGCCCCACTGGGGCCAACGTCCTGACTTTC | CASSPRPTGANVLTF
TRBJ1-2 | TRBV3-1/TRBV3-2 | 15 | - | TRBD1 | TGTGCCAGCAGAGCCGGGACAGGGGTATACTATGGCTACACCTTC | CASRAGTGVYYGYTF
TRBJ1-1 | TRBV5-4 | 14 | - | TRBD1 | TGTGCCAGCAGCTTGCAGGGGGCGCGCACTGAAGCTTTCTTT | CASSLQGARTEAFF
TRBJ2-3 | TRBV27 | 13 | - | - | TGTGCCAGCAGCTATTATAGCACAGATACGCAGTATTTT | CASSYYSTDTQYF
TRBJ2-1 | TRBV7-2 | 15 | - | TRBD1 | TGTGCCAGCAGCTGGGACAGTTGGTTTGACGATGAGCAGTTCTTC | CASSWDSWFDDEQFF
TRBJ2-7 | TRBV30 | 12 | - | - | TGTGCCTGGAGGGACAGCCGATACGAGCAGTACTTC | CAWRDSRYEQYF
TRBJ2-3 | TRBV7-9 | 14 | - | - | TGTGCCAGCAGCTTATGGGGCGACACAGATACGCAGTATTTT | CASSLWGDTDTQYF
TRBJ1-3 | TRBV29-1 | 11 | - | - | TGCAGCGTTTCTAATGGAAACACCATATATTTT | CSVSNGNTIYF
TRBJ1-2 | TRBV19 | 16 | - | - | TGTGCCAGTAGCAAACCGTGGACAGTGATTAAGAATGGCTACACCTTC | CASSKPWTVIKNGYTF
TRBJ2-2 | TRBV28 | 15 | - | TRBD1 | TGTGCCAGCAGTGCGACAGGGGGCGGCACCGGGGAGCTGTTTTTT | CASSATGGGTGELFF
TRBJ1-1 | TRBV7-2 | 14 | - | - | TGTGCCAGCAGCCCCACCGTTGTAAACACTGAAGCTTTCTTT | CASSPTVVNTEAFF
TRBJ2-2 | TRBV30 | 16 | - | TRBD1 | TGTGCCTGGAACGGCGACAGGGGGGGCAACACCGGGGAGCTGTTTTTT | CAWNGDRGGNTGELFF
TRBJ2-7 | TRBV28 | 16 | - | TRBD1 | TGTGCCAGCAGTTTAGCCAGGACAGGGACCGGCTACGAGCAGTACTTC | CASSLARTGTGYEQYF
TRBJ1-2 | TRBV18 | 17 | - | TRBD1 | TGTGCCAGCTCACCACCGAGGACAGGGTCAGGCAGCTATGGCTACACCTTC | CASSPPRTGSGSYGYTF
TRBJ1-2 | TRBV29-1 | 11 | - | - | TGCAGCGTTGGACAGGTGGATGGCTACACCTTC | CSVGQVDGYTF
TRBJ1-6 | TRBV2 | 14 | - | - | TGTGCCAGCAGTGGGGGCGGGGGAAATTCACCCCTCCACTTT | CASSGGGGNSPLHF
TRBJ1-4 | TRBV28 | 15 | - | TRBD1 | TGTGCCAGCACCCGAGACAGGGGGTATTTCGAAAAACTGTTTTTT | CASTRDRGYFEKLFF
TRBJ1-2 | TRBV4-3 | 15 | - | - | TGCGCCAGCAGCCAAGATGGGCAGGTGCCTTATGGCTACACCTTC | CASSQDGQVPYGYTF
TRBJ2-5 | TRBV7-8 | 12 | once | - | TGTGCCAGCAGCCAGAACCGGGAGACCCAGTACTTC | CASSQNRETQYF
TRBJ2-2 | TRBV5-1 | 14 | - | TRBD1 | TGCGCCAGCAGCCTAGACAGGGCCGGCGGGGAGCTGTTTTTT | CASSLDRAGGELFF
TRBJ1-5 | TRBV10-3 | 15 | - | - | TGTGCCATCAGTGAATACGGGGAAGTAGATCAGCCCCAGCATTTT | CAISEYGEVDQPQHF
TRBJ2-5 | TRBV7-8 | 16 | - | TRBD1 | TGTGCCAGCAGCTCGTCCGGGACAGGGATCCAAGAGACCCAGTACTTC | CASSSSGTGIQETQYF
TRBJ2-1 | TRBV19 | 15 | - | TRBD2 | TGTGCCAGTAGTATATCGGCGGGGGGGCGCAATGAGCAGTTCTTC | CASSISAGGRNEQFF
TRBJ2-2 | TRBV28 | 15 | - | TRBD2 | TGTGCCAGCACCGCTCGGGGGGGGAACACCGGGGAGCTGTTTTTT | CASTARGGNTGELFF
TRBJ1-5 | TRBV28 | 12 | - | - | TGTGCCAGCAGGGGCACAGGTCAGCCCCAGCATTTT | CASRGTGQPQHF
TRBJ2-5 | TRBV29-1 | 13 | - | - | TGCAGCGTTGAAGTCATCGCCGAGGAGACCCAGTACTTC | CSVEVIAEETQYF
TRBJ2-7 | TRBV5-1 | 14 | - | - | TGCGCCAGCACCCCAGTCGGAGGGGGTTACGAGCAGTACTTC | CASTPVGGGYEQYF
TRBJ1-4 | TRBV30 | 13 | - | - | TGTGCCTGGAGAGAGCAGGGTGATGAAAAACTGTTTTTT | CAWREQGDEKLFF
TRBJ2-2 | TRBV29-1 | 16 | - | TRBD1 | TGCAGCGTTGCCACCCGGGACAGGGGGAACACCGGGGAGCTGTTTTTT | CSVATRDRGNTGELFF